The 14 T cell receptor beta chains given below trace back to one sample, sequenced in a study of CD8+CD57+ T cells in acquired aplastic anemia. The template for TCR beta VDJ and CDR3 sequence profiling was genomic DNA. MiXCR, run by TCRdb on the reads, gives a single entry per CDR3 protein. The top ten hold nearly 0.85% of the sample, which has hundreds of thousands of distinct CDR3 sequences, roughly a third seen once. Patients chosen for sequencing had shown CD8+CD57+ cell expansion by flow cytometry. Material for sequencing was sorted CD4+, CD8+, or CD8+CD57+ T cells (not recorded which) from PBMCs. The receptors were gathered from a human donor with aplastic anemia.

The CDR3 DNA reads as TGTGCCAGCAGCCCTAGCGGGGGGAGCACAGATACGCAGTATTTT. It codes for CASSPSGGSTDTQYF. This chain connects TRBV2 to TRBJ2-3, with 11 bases matching TRBD2. The V gene's germline CDR1 is SNHLY and CDR2 FYNNEI. CDR3 length equals 15 residues. V was pared by 6 bases and J by 0 bases, with 2 bases of the junction left unmatched.

This clonotype was seen many times. This rearrangement joins TRBV7-8 to TRBJ2-3; D may be TRBD1 (5 bases). V was cut by 4 bases and J by 0 bases, with 11 bases left in between. The germline V gene encodes CDR1 SGHVS and CDR2 FQNEAQ. This CDR3 has 15 residues. CDR3 residues: CASSSHDRSTDTQYF. Here the CDR3 DNA reads TGTGCCAGCAGCTCACATGACAGAAGCACAGATACGCAGTATTTT.

This chain links TRBV5-6 with TRBJ1-1, with 7 bases fitting TRBD1. Trimming removed 4 bases from V and 1 base from J; junction bases left unmatched: 10. The CDR3 consists of 16 residues. Germline values: CDR1 SGHDT, CDR2 YYEEEE. CDR3 DNA: TGTGCCAGCAGCCTGAGGGGGCTGTACGAGAACACTGAAGCTTTCTTT. Translation: CASSLRGLYENTEAFF.

This clonotype was seen many times. The chain carries TRBV2 and TRBJ2-7; D could derive from TRBD1 or TRBD2 (5 bases each). CDR1 and CDR2 from the germline V gene are SNHLY and FYNNEI. V lost 6 bases, J lost 2 bases, and 14 bases lay in between. The CDR3 loop spans 14 amino acids. The CDR3 loop reads CASRYRLGAYEQYF. CDR3 sequence (DNA): TGTGCCAGCAGATACCGACTGGGGGCCTACGAGCAGTACTTC.

This clonotype was picked up many times. The V call is TRBV11-1, the J call TRBJ1-2; a possible D gene is TRBD1 (6 bases). Per germline, CDR1 SGHAT and CDR2 FQDESV (reference sequence). The CDR3 covers 16 residues. V was shortened by 0 bases and J by 3 bases, with 14 bases between the two germline ends. The CDR3 spells CASSLAGGGGDYGYTF. The CDR3 nucleotides read TGTGCCAGCAGCTTAGCGGGCGGCGGGGGCGACTATGGCTACACCTTC. Based on the CDR3 plus reference TRBV11-1 and TRBJ1-2, the full variable domain is EAEVAQSPRYKITEKSQAVAFWCDPISGHATLYWYRQILGQGPELLVQFQDESVVDDSQLPKDRFSAERLKGVDSTLKIQPAELGDSAMYLCASSLAGGGGDYGYTFGSGTRLTVV.

Notes on this clonotype: A junction boundary mismatches the germline segment, possibly from a read error. The V and J genes are TRBV20-1 and TRBJ1-5, with D possibly TRBD1 on 6 matching bases. CDR1 and CDR2 from the germline V gene are DFQATT and SNEGSKA (reference sequence). CDR3 length: 14 amino acids. The CDR3 DNA sequence: TGCCGTGCTAGAGACGGACAGCGCGATCAGCCCCAGCATTTT. Encoded protein: CRARDGQRDQPQHF.

This clonotype was found many times. The chain carries TRBV25-1 and TRBJ1-1; D is unclear. Germline V gene sequence: CDR1 MGHDK, CDR2 SYGVNS. Trimming shortened V by 2 bases and J by 9 bases, and 10 bases separated the two germline ends. The CDR3 runs to 12 residues. The CDR3 spells CASSEPFQKAFF. Written as DNA, the CDR3 is TGTGCCAGCAGTGAACCCTTCCAAAAAGCTTTCTTT.

A few counts support this clonotype. In DNA, the CDR3 is TGTGCCAGCAGCCAAGATAGCTCGGCAGGGGGCTATGGCTACACCTTC. Its protein is CASSQDSSAGGYGYTF. The gene calls are TRBV3-1 and TRBJ1-2, with TRBD1 matching over 7 bases. V dropped 0 bases and J dropped 4; count of bases not matched to a gene: 8. CDR1 is LGHDT, CDR2 YNNKEL, per germline (reference sequence). This CDR3 has 16 amino acids.

The sample holds many counts of this clonotype. The chain carries TRBV10-3 and TRBJ1-5; TRBD1 matches 9 bases. CDR3 length: 15 amino acids. The germline V gene has CDR1 ENHRY and CDR2 SYGVKD. V trimming: 6 bases; J trimming: 4 bases; junction bases outside the gene matches: 7. The CDR3 bases are TGTGCCATCAGGGGACAGGGTATTGGGAATCAGCCCCAGCATTTT. As protein: CAIRGQGIGNQPQHF.

The rearrangement joins TRBV4-3 to TRBJ2-7; D is possibly TRBD1 (6 bases). Germline V gene lookup returns CDR1 LGHNA and CDR2 YSLEER. This CDR3 is built from 18 residues. Trimming cost V 0 bases and J 6 bases, with 24 bases left between them. The CDR3 nucleotides read TGCGCCAGCAGCCAAGATTATTCCGGCGGAGGTACAGGGCGCGAGCAGTACTTC. Translated, it gives CASSQDYSGGGTGREQYF.

In this sample, this clonotype turned up many times. V gene TRBV7-6 combines with J gene TRBJ2-2, with 9 bases identical to TRBD2. V trimming: 2 bases; J trimming: 3 bases; junction bases outside the gene matches: 1. CDR3 length: 15 amino acids. The germline V gene has CDR1 SGHVS and CDR2 FNYEAQ. The CDR3 reads CASSLRLADTGELFF. In DNA form, the CDR3 reads TGTGCCAGCAGCTTACGACTAGCGGACACCGGGGAGCTGTTTTTT.

The rearrangement joins TRBV7-2 to TRBJ2-7; D uncertain. Deletions cut 5 bases from V and 2 bases from J, with 16 bases between. The CDR3 loop spans 15 amino acids. Germline V gene lookup returns CDR1 SGHTA and CDR2 FQGNSA. In nucleotides, the CDR3 is TGTGCCAGCAGCGTACGGACGTCCACCCCCTACGAGCAGTACTTC. Its protein is CASSVRTSTPYEQYF.

DNA of the CDR3: TGCGCCAGCAGCTCGGGACAAATCTCTGGAAACACCATATATTTT. It codes for CASSSGQISGNTIYF. The V gene is TRBV5-1, the J gene TRBJ1-3, with D possibly TRBD1 on 6 matching bases. Between the trimmed V and J ends, which lost 3 bases and 0 bases, there was a span of 10 bases. Per germline, CDR1 SGHRS and CDR2 YFSETQ. This CDR3 has 15 amino acids.

This clonotype was recorded a few times. The chain combines TRBV7-6 with TRBJ1-4; D perhaps matches TRBD1 (6 bases). This CDR3 comprises 15 residues. Trimming took off 6 bases at V and 8 bases at J, with 19 bases between the two ends. The germline CDR1 and CDR2 sequences are SGHVS and FNYEAQ. The CDR3 loop is CASSFNQGKEEKLFF. DNA for the CDR3: TGTGCCAGCAGTTTTAATCAGGGGAAAGAAGAAAAACTGTTTTTT.